The rows below give T cell receptor beta chains drawn from one sample of a study of CD8+ T cells in alopecia areata. Assay used: immunoSEQ multiplex PCR; TCRdb lists only in-frame clones, some missing. The sample shows just over 150,000 clones, 45% to 55% of them seen only once. The specimen was CD8+ T cells sorted from blood, collected at week 0. The source of these receptors is a human donor with alopecia areata. CDR3s leave out the opening cysteine and the closing phenylalanine or tryptophan. D genes are given only for firm matches. Some rows mark clone size as missing; the rest say once, few, many or name a class of expanded clone.

v_call: TRBV30; clone_size: NA; d_call: NA; j_call: TRBJ2-7; cdr3_aa: AWSSAGYEQY
v_call: TRBV5-1; clone_size: few; d_call: NA; j_call: TRBJ2-2; cdr3_aa: ASSFGWTGELF
v_call: TRBV10-3; clone_size: NA; d_call: TRBD1; j_call: TRBJ1-1; cdr3_aa: AISRDRNTEAF
v_call: TRBV30; clone_size: NA; d_call: NA; j_call: TRBJ2-5; cdr3_aa: AWNQAGATETQY
v_call: TRBV13; clone_size: NA; d_call: NA; j_call: TRBJ2-2; cdr3_aa: ASSLGNGELF
v_call: TRBV27; clone_size: NA; d_call: NA; j_call: TRBJ1-5; cdr3_aa: ASSMTRGDQPQH
v_call: TRBV9; clone_size: once; d_call: NA; j_call: TRBJ2-1; cdr3_aa: ASSGGSVGDEQF
v_call: TRBV6-6; clone_size: few; d_call: NA; j_call: TRBJ2-7; cdr3_aa: ASSYSGPYEQY
v_call: TRBV30; clone_size: NA; d_call: TRBD1; j_call: TRBJ1-1; cdr3_aa: AWNYGTGPEAF
v_call: TRBV6-5; clone_size: NA; d_call: NA; j_call: TRBJ1-2; cdr3_aa: ASSYSRRTNYGYT
v_call: TRBV23-1; clone_size: few; d_call: TRBD1; j_call: TRBJ2-1; cdr3_aa: ASSRPGQGGNEQF
v_call: TRBV30; clone_size: NA; d_call: TRBD1; j_call: TRBJ1-1; cdr3_aa: AWSSGDSNF
v_call: TRBV6-1; clone_size: NA; d_call: NA; j_call: TRBJ1-1; cdr3_aa: VVRGLSGSTEAF
v_call: TRBV15; clone_size: NA; d_call: TRBD1; j_call: TRBJ1-5; cdr3_aa: ATSTRTGSGNQPQH
v_call: TRBV11-2; clone_size: NA; d_call: TRBD2; j_call: TRBJ2-1; cdr3_aa: ASRLAGVEQF
v_call: TRBV2; clone_size: NA; d_call: TRBD1; j_call: TRBJ2-1; cdr3_aa: ASSDRGIDEQF
v_call: TRBV2; clone_size: NA; d_call: NA; j_call: TRBJ1-1; cdr3_aa: ASSVGFGDTEAF
v_call: TRBV2; clone_size: few; d_call: TRBD2; j_call: TRBJ2-1; cdr3_aa: ASRPSGGPFNEQF
v_call: TRBV9; clone_size: NA; d_call: NA; j_call: TRBJ2-7; cdr3_aa: ASVEPPNRKQY
v_call: TRBV27; clone_size: NA; d_call: TRBD1; j_call: TRBJ2-1; cdr3_aa: ASSFRQGAGEQF
v_call: TRBV9; clone_size: NA; d_call: NA; j_call: TRBJ2-1; cdr3_aa: ASSVDGSNEQF
v_call: TRBV5-4; clone_size: NA; d_call: TRBD2; j_call: TRBJ2-1; cdr3_aa: ASSQSSGVGVEQF
v_call: TRBV4-1; clone_size: NA; d_call: TRBD2; j_call: TRBJ2-1; cdr3_aa: ASRNGLETYNEQF
v_call: TRBV29-1; clone_size: few; d_call: TRBD1; j_call: TRBJ2-7; cdr3_aa: SVEYGQAYEQY
v_call: TRBV4-1; clone_size: few; d_call: NA; j_call: TRBJ2-2; cdr3_aa: ASSQDSEELF
v_call: TRBV5-1; clone_size: few; d_call: NA; j_call: TRBJ2-7; cdr3_aa: ASSGEQRSYEQY
v_call: TRBV4-1; clone_size: NA; d_call: NA; j_call: TRBJ2-7; cdr3_aa: ASSQVQGGEQY
v_call: TRBV11-2; clone_size: NA; d_call: TRBD1; j_call: TRBJ2-7; cdr3_aa: ASSTGQVEQY
v_call: TRBV6-4; clone_size: NA; d_call: TRBD1; j_call: TRBJ2-1; cdr3_aa: ASSVSTGVLEQF
v_call: TRBV4-3; clone_size: NA; d_call: TRBD1; j_call: TRBJ1-6; cdr3_aa: ASSQDRAGNSPLH
v_call: TRBV28; clone_size: few; d_call: TRBD2; j_call: TRBJ2-7; cdr3_aa: ASSPSLAGVYEQY
v_call: TRBV5-6; clone_size: NA; d_call: TRBD1; j_call: TRBJ1-2; cdr3_aa: ASSPGQSTNGYT
v_call: TRBV29-1; clone_size: NA; d_call: NA; j_call: TRBJ2-2; cdr3_aa: SVEEQSGELF
v_call: TRBV19; clone_size: few; d_call: NA; j_call: TRBJ2-1; cdr3_aa: ASSIAAEQF
v_call: TRBV28; clone_size: NA; d_call: NA; j_call: TRBJ2-5; cdr3_aa: ASARVEETQY
v_call: TRBV11-3; clone_size: few; d_call: TRBD2; j_call: TRBJ2-7; cdr3_aa: ASSLARGGADEQY
v_call: TRBV5-6; clone_size: NA; d_call: TRBD1; j_call: TRBJ2-3; cdr3_aa: ASSDSEGTGITDTQY
v_call: TRBV7-9; clone_size: NA; d_call: TRBD1; j_call: TRBJ2-7; cdr3_aa: ASSNQGGPYEQY
v_call: TRBV19; clone_size: NA; d_call: NA; j_call: TRBJ1-1; cdr3_aa: ASKHPTMNTEAF
v_call: TRBV29-1; clone_size: NA; d_call: TRBD1; j_call: TRBJ1-2; cdr3_aa: SVGDRGYGYT
v_call: TRBV29-1; clone_size: NA; d_call: NA; j_call: TRBJ2-1; cdr3_aa: SVLPRTSSYNEQF
v_call: TRBV29-1; clone_size: NA; d_call: NA; j_call: TRBJ1-1; cdr3_aa: SVEGGMNTEAF
v_call: TRBV4-3; clone_size: NA; d_call: NA; j_call: TRBJ1-5; cdr3_aa: ASSQDRSSNQPQH
v_call: TRBV29-1; clone_size: NA; d_call: NA; j_call: TRBJ2-3; cdr3_aa: SVAAGAGDTQY
v_call: TRBV6-4; clone_size: NA; d_call: NA; j_call: TRBJ2-2; cdr3_aa: ASSDLGGHTGELF
v_call: TRBV7-8; clone_size: few; d_call: NA; j_call: TRBJ1-1; cdr3_aa: ASSFGQLNTEAF
v_call: TRBV5-1; clone_size: NA; d_call: TRBD1; j_call: TRBJ2-7; cdr3_aa: ASSFGTGVNEQY